The clone carrying this T cell receptor (beta chain) came up once. This entry comes from a study of blood T cell repertoires in COVID-19. About the research overall: The analysed material was cDNA or gDNA that came from T cells, B-cell-depleted T cells, or PBMCs.

How the authors handled the data: Cell counts per sample came from amplifying reference gene primers. The protocol was immunoSEQ multiplex PCR, while the TCRdb copy is restricted to in-frame clones and leaves out a portion. The V and J calls and clone size are taken from that table; D and trimming were inferred from the DNA. The profile covers fewer than 300,000 clones, with approximately 86% appearing a single time and about 0.74% taken by the ten largest. Material: peripheral blood. The TCR comes from a young woman with acute or convalescent COVID-19.

CDR3 region: CASSRYRVGPYEQYF. In nucleotides, the CDR3 is TGTGCCAGCAGCCGATACAGGGTAGGACCCTACGAGCAGTACTTC. The genes are TRBV14 and TRBJ2-7; TRBD1 is a possible D gene (6 bases). The germline V and J ends were trimmed by 4 bases and 2 bases, with 15 bases remaining between them. The CDR3 spans 15 residues. CDR1 is SGHDN and CDR2 is FVKESK in the germline V gene.